Below, one TCR beta chain is given with its context. What it binds is not known. The germline V and J ends were trimmed by 5 bases and 2 bases, with 17 bases remaining between them. Germline CDR1 is DFQATT and CDR2 is SNEGSKA (reference sequence). The CDR3 has 15 residues. The sample originates from a study of molecular identifiers for immune sequencing clone quantification. Notes on the study in general: Sizes of clones that are highly expanded could be underestimated (if identical TCR molecules share a barcode). Jurkat TCR RNA spiked in from one cell (amid more than 850,000 naive cells) was reportedly detectable.

Naive CD8 T cells were sorted, and the gate applied was CD8+CD4-CCR7+CD45RA+. Previously described methods and listed TCR primers produced bulk TCR libraries. A single record per CDR3 protein comes from TCRdb applying MiXCR to the PCR reads. The data hold fewer than 350,000 distinct CDR3 sequences, with around a fifth observed a single time. The receptor was derived from a human donor in good health. Some libraries in this study had Jurkat cell RNA spiked in. J is TRBJ2-3 and V is TRBV20-1, with no clear D. The sequenced sample was naive CD8+ T cells from blood, with Jurkat cell RNA spiked in. Subset here: FACS-sorted CD8+CD4-CCR7+CD45RA+ naive T cells. This CDR3 reads CSAQSARSATDTQYF. For the CDR3, the DNA is TGCAGTGCTCAGTCGGCTAGGTCTGCCACAGATACGCAGTATTTT.